One and the same sample provided the 24 T cell receptor beta chains below, sequenced in a study of read filtering for tumor transcriptome and immune sequencing. From 350 to 500 ng of RNA, a library with molecular barcoded alpha/delta and beta/gamma adaptors was made. In TCRdb, the reads were re-called with MiXCR into one record per CDR3 protein. The table lists over 25,000 distinct CDR3 sequences, 13% to 15% of them singletons. The sequenced material came from a population of CD138-negative cells sorted from bone marrow. These receptors were taken from a donor over 35 with multiple myeloma.

With respect to this clonotype: With a much larger clone just one base away, this may be a read error. The V call is TRBV28, the J call TRBJ2-6; 10 positions match TRBD2. Germline values: CDR1 MDHEN, CDR2 SYDVKM. The CDR3 runs to 17 residues. CDR3 in DNA: TGTGCCGGCAGTCTCCGACTAGCGGGCTCTGGGGCCAACGTCCTGACTTTC. This encodes CAGSLRLAGSGANVLTF. Using reference TRBV28 and TRBJ2-6 for the parts outside the CDR3, the full variable domain is DVKVTQSSRYLVKRTGEKVFLECVQDMDHENMFWYRQDPGLGLRLIYFSYDVKMKEKGDIPEGYSVSREKKERFSLILESASTNQTSMYLCAGSLRLAGSGANVLTFGAGSRLTVL.

This clonotype was observed at least ten times. V usage is TRBV29-1 and J usage is TRBJ2-5; TRBD2 agrees at 12 bases. The V gene's germline CDR1 is SQVTM and CDR2 ANQGSEA. This CDR3 is built from 16 residues. This CDR3 is CRLSNGLAGGEETQYF. The CDR3 nucleotides read TGCAGGTTGTCAAACGGGCTAGCGGGAGGGGAGGAGACCCAGTACTTC.

There are many counts of this clonotype. This rearrangement joins TRBV11-2 to TRBJ2-1, with D unclear. The CDR3 covers 15 residues. V lost 5 bases to trimming and J lost 5 bases, with 16 bases between them. Germline lookup yields CDR1 SGHAT and CDR2 FQNNGV. The CDR3 DNA reads TGTGCCAGCAGCCCCCTCTGGGCTACCCACAATGAGCAGTTCTTC. Protein sequence: CASSPLWATHNEQFF.

This clonotype was seen more than once but under ten times. This sequence joins TRBV10-3 and TRBJ2-3; TRBD2 agrees at 16 bases. Germline CDR1 reads ENHRY; CDR2 reads SYGVKD. This CDR3 is 17 amino acids long. Trimming removed 6 bases from V and 5 bases from J; junction bases left unmatched: 8. CDR3 sequence reads: CAISLSGTSGGGDTQYF. In nucleotides, the CDR3 is TGTGCCATCAGCCTTTCCGGGACTAGCGGGGGGGGAGATACGCAGTATTTT.

This clonotype was counted many times. The chain combines TRBV7-8 with TRBJ2-5; weak D call: TRBD1 (5 bases). CDR1 and CDR2 from the germline V gene are SGHVS and FQNEAQ. Trimming shortened V by 5 bases and J by 1 base, and 11 bases separated the two germline ends. The CDR3 contains 14 residues. As DNA, the CDR3 is TGTGCCAGCAGCCTACAGGAGACCCAAGAGACCCAGTACTTC. This gives the protein CASSLQETQETQYF. Supplemented by reference TRBV7-8 and TRBJ2-5, the full variable domain reads GAGVSQSPRYKVAKRGQDVALRCDPISGHVSLFWYQQALGQGPEFLTYFQNEAQLDKSGLPSDRFFAERPEGSVSTLKIQRTQQEDSAVYLCASSLQETQETQYFGPGTRLLVL.

This clonotype was seen only a few times. A much more abundant neighbour one base away suggests this may be a read error. The chain links TRBV27 to TRBJ2-1, with D maybe TRBD2 (5 bases). Germline V gene lookup returns CDR1 MNHEY and CDR2 SMNVEV (reference sequence). The V gene lost 7 bases and the J gene lost 0 bases, with 13 bases spanning the gap. CDR3 length equals 15 residues. The chain's CDR3 is CASTGRWGSYNEQFF. The DNA for the CDR3 is TGTGCCAGCACGGGGAGATGGGGCTCCTACAATGAGCAGTTCTTC.

This clonotype was observed at least ten times. V gene TRBV14 combines with J gene TRBJ1-1, with 10 bases lining up with TRBD1. With V trimmed by 4 bases and J by 4 bases, 9 bases remained unmatched. The V gene's germline CDR1 is SGHDN and CDR2 FVKESK. CDR3 length: 16 residues. CDR3 loop: CASSPGQGVKATEAFF. Written as DNA, the CDR3 is TGTGCCAGCAGCCCCGGACAGGGGGTTAAAGCCACTGAAGCTTTCTTT.

This clonotype was observed a single time. V gene TRBV19 combines with J gene TRBJ2-1, with 11 nucleotides matching TRBD1. This CDR3 comprises 14 residues. Germline CDR1 LNHDA, CDR2 SQIVND (reference sequence). Unmatched junction bases numbered 12, after V lost 5 bases and J lost 15 bases. The CDR3, as DNA: TGTGCCAGTAGTGCATGGACAGGGGGCAATGGGCGGTTCTTC. This gives the protein CASSAWTGGNGRFF.

This clonotype has ten or more counts. The chain links TRBV28 to TRBJ1-1; a weak D match, TRBD1 (6 bases). The CDR3 totals 14 residues. Germline V gene lookup returns CDR1 MDHEN and CDR2 SYDVKM. The V end lost 4 bases, the J end lost 5 bases, and 14 bases lay between the germline ends. DNA of the CDR3: TGTGCCAGCAGTTGGCCAGGGGTGAGGACTGAAGCTTTCTTT. Translation: CASSWPGVRTEAFF.

Of note for this clonotype: A read error may be the cause here, since a much bigger clone is one base away. The rearrangement joins TRBV19 to TRBJ2-3, with D possibly being TRBD1 or TRBD2 (5 bases each). V was cut by 3 bases and J by 7 bases, with 23 bases left in between. The CDR3 spans 17 residues. Looked up from germline, CDR1 is LNHDA and CDR2 is SQIVND (reference sequence). This CDR3 reads CASSIFFFRDGMNTQYF. As DNA, the CDR3 is TGTGCCAGTAGTATCTTCTTTTTTCGGGACGGGATGAATACGCAGTATTTT.

This clonotype was recorded a few times. This chain links TRBV5-1 with TRBJ2-1; D tentatively fits TRBD1 or TRBD2 (5 bases each). This CDR3 has 15 amino acids. V was pared by 5 bases and J by 3 bases, with 15 bases between. The germline V gene has CDR1 SGHRS and CDR2 YFSETQ. The CDR3 DNA sequence: TGCGCCAGCAGGTCGGGACCAGACGACTACAATGAGCAGTTCTTC. Protein product: CASRSGPDDYNEQFF. Supplemented by reference TRBV5-1 and TRBJ2-1, the full variable domain reads KAGVTQTPRYLIKTRGQQVTLSCSPISGHRSVSWYQQTPGQGLQFLFEYFSETQRNKGNFPGRFSGRQFSNSRSEMNVSTLELGDSALYLCASRSGPDDYNEQFFGPGTRLTVL.

This clonotype was detected a few times. The germline gene is not matched at one end of the junction; a read error may be the cause. The chain couples TRBV10-3 to TRBJ2-1; D is unclear. Germline V gene lookup returns CDR1 ENHRY and CDR2 SYGVKD. The CDR3 is made up of 15 amino acids. The DNA for the CDR3 is TGTGCCAGCAGCCACCCGGGCCACTTCCACAATGAGCAGTTCTTT. Translated, it gives CASSHPGHFHNEQFF.

This clonotype was seen repeatedly, ten times or more. The V call is TRBV7-8, the J call TRBJ2-7; 8 bases align to TRBD1. The CDR3 is made up of 14 amino acids. The germline CDR1 and CDR2 sequences are SGHVS and FQNEAQ. V gave up 5 bases and J gave up 2 bases; unmatched junction bases: 5. The CDR3 nucleotides are TGTGCCAGCAGCCGACGACAGGGGCCCTACGAGCAGTACTTC. Protein sequence: CASSRRQGPYEQYF.

This clonotype was observed many times. CDR3 nucleotides: TGTGCCAGCAGTTACCCGCGGGAGAGAACCTACGAGCAGTACTTC. Amino acids: CASSYPRERTYEQYF. The chain links TRBV6-5 to TRBJ2-7, with 7 bases lining up with TRBD2. Germline assignment: CDR1 MNHEY and CDR2 SVGAGI. The CDR3 length is 15 residues. V shed 2 bases, J shed 2 bases, and the junction held 6 bases outside the gene matches.

Notes on this clonotype: A much larger clone differs from this one at a single base, so this may be a read error. The rearrangement links TRBV12-3 or TRBV12-4 to TRBJ1-1; TRBD1 agrees at 10 bases. CDR3 length equals 14 residues. As DNA, the CDR3 is TGTGCCAGCAGAAGGACAGGGGGAAACACTGACGCTTTCTTT. Translating it yields CASRRTGGNTDAFF.

This clonotype was seen a few times. Sequence at one end of the junction differs from germline and may be a read error. This chain connects TRBV19 to TRBJ2-1; TRBD1 is a possible D gene (6 bases). This CDR3 region has 17 residues. CDR1 is LNHDA and CDR2 is SQIVND in the germline V gene (reference sequence). The CDR3 bases are TGTGCCTGTAGTATAGGGCCCGGGACACTCACCTACAATGAGCGGTTCTTC. It specifies CACSIGPGTLTYNERFF.

The sample holds many counts of this clonotype. The gene calls are TRBV11-3 and TRBJ2-1; tentatively, D is TRBD1 (6 bases). The CDR3 is made up of 19 amino acids. The V end was cut by 3 bases, the J end by 4 bases, with 25 bases between. The V gene's germline CDR1 is SGHNT and CDR2 YENEEA. CDR3 DNA sequence: TGTGCCAGCAGCTTTGCAGGGGCAGTACCGGGAACGGGGTACAATGAGCAGTTCTTC. It is translated as CASSFAGAVPGTGYNEQFF.

This clonotype was picked up many times. The rearrangement uses TRBV20-1 and TRBJ2-2; TRBD1 matches at 11 bases. Germline CDR1 is DFQATT and CDR2 is SNEGSKA (reference sequence). V lost 3 bases to trimming and J lost 6 bases; unmatched junction nucleotides: 6. The CDR3 is 15 amino acids. The CDR3 DNA is TGCAGTGCTAGCGTCCGGACAGGGGGCCCCGGGGAGCTGTTTTTT. Protein sequence: CSASVRTGGPGELFF.

This clonotype came up many times. This rearrangement joins TRBV5-1 to TRBJ2-3, with D perhaps matching TRBD1 or TRBD2 (6 bases each). This CDR3 has 16 residues. Trimming took 0 bases from V and 1 from J, leaving 12 bases between them. The germline CDR1 and CDR2 sequences are SGHRS and YFSETQ. This CDR3 is CASSLEGGRGTDTQYF. The CDR3 nucleotides are TGCGCCAGCAGCTTGGAAGGGGGGCGCGGCACAGATACGCAGTATTTT.

This clonotype was seen repeatedly, ten times or more. This chain links TRBV7-8 with TRBJ2-4; D unclear. Germline CDR1 and CDR2: SGHVS and FQNEAQ. V lost 4 bases and J lost 0, with 10 bases in between. CDR3 length: 15 amino acids. In DNA, the CDR3 is TGTGCCAGCAGCTCGTCGGATATAGCCAAAAACATTCAGTACTTC. Its translation is CASSSSDIAKNIQYF.

V gene TRBV15 combines with J gene TRBJ1-6; the D gene is possibly TRBD1 (6 bases). Trimming shortened V by 0 bases and J by 4 bases, and 7 bases separated the two germline ends. The V gene's germline CDR1 is LNHNV and CDR2 YYDKDF (reference sequence). The CDR3 contains 15 residues. CDR3 in amino acids: CATSRDGQYNSPLHF. The CDR3 nucleotides read TGTGCCACCAGCAGAGACGGACAGTATAATTCACCCCTCCACTTT.

The table lists this clonotype with many counts. The chain is built from TRBV11-2 and TRBJ1-1; no firm D call. Trimming pared 5 bases from V and 3 bases from J, leaving 10 bases between. There are 13 residues in the CDR3. The V gene's germline CDR1 is SGHAT and CDR2 FQNNGV. DNA of the CDR3: TGTGCCAGCAGCCCCGGGGAGTACACTGAAGCTTTCTTT. Translation gives CASSPGEYTEAFF.

At least ten counts were recorded for this clonotype. The V and J genes are TRBV5-6 and TRBJ2-2; a weak D match, TRBD2 (6 bases). V lost 4 bases and J 1 base, leaving 14 bases between the germline ends. CDR1 is SGHDT and CDR2 is YYEEEE in the germline V gene. This CDR3 has 16 amino acids. CDR3 coding DNA: TGTGCCAGCAGCCCCGCCGCAGCGGGGAACACCGGGGAGCTGTTTTTT. Translated, it gives CASSPAAAGNTGELFF.

In this sample, this clonotype turned up many times. The chain couples TRBV14 to TRBJ1-2; D might be TRBD1 (6 bases). V was shortened by 4 bases and J by 1 base, with 16 bases between the two germline ends. CDR1 and CDR2 from the germline V gene are SGHDN and FVKESK. This CDR3 has 16 amino acids. This CDR3 is CASSRGQSAINYGYTF. The CDR3 DNA is TGTGCCAGCAGCCGAGGACAGTCGGCGATTAACTATGGCTACACCTTC.